The 11 T cell receptor beta chains reported below all come from one sample, sequenced in a study of tumor-infiltrating lymphocytes in primary liver carcinoma. TCR beta cDNA was prepared out of around 460 ng total RNA by means of a constant-region primer. Employing slightly modified ARM-PCR, three nested multiplex PCR rounds were run, and these gave rise to the TCR beta libraries. TRBV1-TRBV30 forward primers and a C-beta reverse primer were used in the first two PCR rounds, which each ran for approximately 11 cycles. TCRdb reanalysed the multiplex PCR reads using MiXCR and keeps one entry per CDR3 protein. The sample records over 100,000 distinct CDR3 sequences, around 70% being singletons. The study co-extracted DNA and RNA from around 20-30 mg of unsorted bulk tissue. The specimen sequenced was tumor-adjacent normal liver tissue. These receptors originate from a woman aged 55-69 years with primary liver carcinoma and hepatitis B virus infection.

As to this clonotype: Germline is not matched at one junction end, which may reflect a read error. This chain connects TRBV4-1 to TRBJ2-5, with a possible D match to TRBD2 (5 bases). The CDR3 covers 15 residues. Germline CDR1 reads MGHRA; CDR2 reads YSYEKL. CDR3 sequence reads: CASSQDSDLMETQYF. In DNA form, the CDR3 reads TGTGCCAGCAGCCAGGATAGCGACCTGATGGAGACCCAGTACTTC.

In this sample, this clonotype turned up a few times. This chain joins TRBV28 and TRBJ2-3; either TRBD1 or TRBD2 may supply D (6 bases each). This CDR3 has 12 residues. Germline CDR1 reads MDHEN; CDR2 reads SYDVKM. V lost 7 bases to trimming and J lost 4 bases, with 9 bases between them. The CDR3 reads CASNGGPDTQYF. The CDR3 DNA sequence: TGTGCCAGCAATGGGGGGCCAGATACGCAGTATTTT.

This clonotype appeared once. This may be a read error, as it is one base from a much larger clone. The rearrangement joins TRBV7-9 to TRBJ2-1; D unresolved. Germline V gene sequence: CDR1 SEHNR, CDR2 FQNEAQ (reference sequence). Trimming removed 3 bases at V and 8 bases at J, with 11 bases between. The CDR3 has 13 residues. The CDR3 region has the DNA TGTGCCAGCAGCTTCCCTTCGTCCTATGAGCAGTTCTTC. Translated: CASSFPSSYEQFF.

Concerning this clonotype: One end of the junction varies from germline; a read error may be responsible. The CDR3 loop is CASNSGLAGTGTQYF. In nucleotides, the CDR3 is TGTGCCAGCAATTCAGGACTAGCAGGGACAGGTACGCAGTATTTT. The V gene is TRBV11-2, the J gene TRBJ2-3; D might be TRBD1 or TRBD2, each matching 8 bases. Germline CDR1 SGHAT, CDR2 FQNNGV. The CDR3 has 15 residues. The entire variable domain, with the rest obtained from reference TRBV11-2 and TRBJ2-3, is as follows: EAGVAQSPRYKIIEKRQSVAFWCNPISGHATLYWYQQILGQGPKLLIQFQNNGVVDDSQLPKDRFSAERLKGVDSTLKIQPAKLEDSAVYLCASNSGLAGTGTQYFGPGTRLTVL.

A word on this clonotype: The final CDR3 position lacks the conserved phenylalanine or tryptophan, pointing to a likely read error. V gene TRBV6-1 combines with J gene TRBJ2-6, with D perhaps TRBD1 or TRBD2 (6 bases each). The germline V gene encodes CDR1 MNHNS and CDR2 SASEGT. CDR3 length: 15 residues. With 6 bases removed from V and 3 bases from J, the gap between germline ends came to 12 bases. The CDR3 coding sequence is TGTGCCAGCAGCCCCCGGGGGCTTGGGGCCAACGTCCTGACTTTA. This codes for CASSPRGLGANVLTL.

Note on this clonotype: A much bigger clone sits one base away, suggesting this may be a read error. This likely comes from a read error, as the CDR3 has no conserved phenylalanine or tryptophan at its end. This chain links TRBV28 with TRBJ1-2; D remains unclear. Looked up from germline, CDR1 is MDHEN and CDR2 is SYDVKM. V was cut by 6 bases and J by 4 bases, with 9 bases left in between. The CDR3 sequence is 12 residues long. The CDR3 sequence is CASRLGGYGYTL. DNA of the CDR3: TGTGCCAGCAGACTGGGTGGCTATGGCTACACCCTC.

This clonotype was observed a few times. The chain couples TRBV19 to TRBJ2-6; no clear D. The CDR3 is 15 amino acids. The germline CDR1 and CDR2 sequences are LNHDA and SQIVND (reference sequence). Trimming took off 5 bases at V and 0 bases at J, with 8 bases between the two ends. The CDR3 DNA reads TGTGCCAGTAGTTTGGAGAACTCTGGGGCCAACGTCCTGACTTTC. This sequence encodes CASSLENSGANVLTF.

About this clonotype itself: No conserved phenylalanine or tryptophan is present at the end of the CDR3, so a read error is the likely explanation. The genes are TRBV11-2 and TRBJ2-3; 10 nucleotides align to TRBD2. Looked up from germline, CDR1 is SGHAT and CDR2 is FQNNGV. The CDR3 has 15 residues. The CDR3 coding sequence is TGTGCCAGCAACTTAGTGCGACTAGCGGGTGATACGCAGTATTCT. Its protein is CASNLVRLAGDTQYS.

V usage is TRBV12-5 and J usage is TRBJ2-7; maybe TRBD1 (5 bases). Trimming shortened V by 1 base and J by 8 bases, and 12 bases separated the two germline ends. The CDR3 consists of 13 residues. Germline CDR1 reads LGHNT; CDR2 reads FRNRAP. The CDR3 coding sequence is TGTGCTAGTGGTTTGGATTGGGGCCGCAAGCAGTACTTC. It specifies CASGLDWGRKQYF.

In this sample, this clonotype turned up many times. This rearrangement joins TRBV6-6 to TRBJ1-5, with a weak D call TRBD1 (6 bases). Germline CDR1 MNHNY, CDR2 SVGAGI (reference sequence). Trimming removed 7 bases from V and 2 bases from J, with 15 bases in between. CDR3 length equals 15 residues. CDR3 nucleotides: TGTGCCAGCATCCAAGGGGGGGGGGGCAATCAGCCCCAGCATTTT. Its translation is CASIQGGGGNQPQHF.

V is TRBV29-1 and J is TRBJ2-1, with 8 bases fitting TRBD1. The CDR3 totals 13 residues. V was clipped by 3 bases and J by 9 bases; unmatched bases: 7. Germline V lookup: CDR1 SQVTM, CDR2 ANQGSEA. The CDR3 is CSVEEDRDSEQFF. CDR3 sequence (DNA): TGCAGCGTTGAGGAGGACAGGGACAGTGAGCAGTTCTTC.